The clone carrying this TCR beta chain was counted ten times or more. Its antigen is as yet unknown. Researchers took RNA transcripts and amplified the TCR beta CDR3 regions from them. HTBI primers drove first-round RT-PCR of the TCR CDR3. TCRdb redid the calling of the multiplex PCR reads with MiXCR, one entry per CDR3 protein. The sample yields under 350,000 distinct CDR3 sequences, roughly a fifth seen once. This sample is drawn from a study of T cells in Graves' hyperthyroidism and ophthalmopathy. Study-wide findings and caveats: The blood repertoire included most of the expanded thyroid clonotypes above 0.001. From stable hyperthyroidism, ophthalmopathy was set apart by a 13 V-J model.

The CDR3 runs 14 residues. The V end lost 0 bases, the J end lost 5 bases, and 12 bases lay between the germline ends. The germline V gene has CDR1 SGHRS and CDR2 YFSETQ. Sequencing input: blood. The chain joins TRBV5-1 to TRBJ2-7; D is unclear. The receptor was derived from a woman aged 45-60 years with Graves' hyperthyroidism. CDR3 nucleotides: TGCGCCAGCAGCTTGGTAGGTAGGTTCGACGAGCAGTACTTC. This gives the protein CASSLVGRFDEQYF.